A single T cell receptor beta chain is shown here with its context. What it recognizes is unknown. Using immunoSEQ multiplex PCR, the repertoire was profiled, and TCRdb retains in-frame clones only, with some absent. There are about 160,000 clones in the sample; around 94% occur only once, and about 0.31% lies in the top ten. The sample originates from a study of OX40 agonist ivuxolimab in advanced cancers. Study-level points and caveats: At 0.1 to 3.0 mg/kg and by week 6, clonal expansion occurred in CD4+ and CD8+ blood T cells. Patients who responded partially at 0.1-3.0 mg/kg showed clonal expansion ranking among the lowest.

The sequence was collected from an adult with an advanced solid tumor such as melanoma, head and neck, liver or kidney cancer. Here the sequenced sample was CD4+ or CD8+ T cells sorted from blood, taken in a trial of the OX40 agonist ivuxolimab.

This chain's CDR3 is CASSFRTGVNTIYF. For the CDR3, the DNA is TGTGCCAGCAGTTTCAGGACGGGAGTAAACACCATATATTTT. The chain has TRBV6-5 and TRBJ1-3, with D hard to call. Germline V gene lookup returns CDR1 MNHEY and CDR2 SVGAGI. Trimming pared 4 bases from V and 6 bases from J, leaving 13 bases between. The CDR3 covers 14 residues.